One sample yielded the 5 T cell receptor beta chains listed below, sequenced in a study of spatial heterogeneity in lung cancer. TCRdb used MiXCR to reprocess the 5' RACE reads, holding one entry per CDR3 protein. Here the sample spans 8,500 to 9,000 distinct CDR3 sequences, about 4.6% being singletons. Noted time point: sample taken at primary tumor resection. Unsorted whole RNA from tumor, nontumor lung or frozen PBMC underwent sequencing. The sample was PBMCs, taken at surgery. The source of these receptors is a male donor with early-stage non-small cell lung cancer.

This clonotype was seen more than once but under ten times. One junction end disagrees with the germline gene, perhaps due to a read error. As an off-target read in a library built for alpha chains, this beta chain has a frequency of little significance. The V gene is TRBV7-2, the J gene TRBJ2-1; D gene ambiguous. The germline CDR1 and CDR2 sequences are SGHTA and FQGNSA. CDR3 length: 13 amino acids. The CDR3 loop reads CASSFGSCNEQFF. The CDR3 DNA reads as TGTGCCAGCAGCTTTGGATCCTGCAATGAGCAGTTCTTC. Looking up the rest from reference TRBV7-2 and TRBJ2-1 gives the full variable domain: GAGVSQSPSNKVTEKGKDVELRCDPISGHTALYWYRQSLGQGLEFLIYFQGNSAPDKSGLPSDRFSAERTGGSVSTLTIQRTQQEDSAVYLCASSFGSCNEQFFGPGTRLTVL.

In this sample, this clonotype turned up many times. This beta chain is an unintended read in a library built for alpha chains; its size means little. The chain has TRBV5-1 and TRBJ1-2; a weak D match, TRBD1 (6 bases). The CDR3 length is 13 residues. The germline V gene has CDR1 SGHRS and CDR2 YFSETQ. V lost 2 bases and J 6 bases, leaving 11 bases between the germline ends. This CDR3 is CASSFRGSNGYTF. Written as DNA, the CDR3 is TGCGCCAGCAGCTTCAGGGGCTCGAATGGCTACACCTTC.

Turning to this clonotype: This beta chain came through as a stray read in a library set up for alpha chains, and its size says little. The rearrangement uses TRBV14 and TRBJ2-3, with D possibly TRBD2 on 5 matching bases. V lost 1 base and J lost 0, with 8 bases in between. Looked up from germline, CDR1 is SGHDN and CDR2 is FVKESK. The length of the CDR3 is 15 residues. CDR3 nucleotides: TGTGCCAGCAGCCAAGGTCTAGCTAGCACAGATACGCAGTATTTT. This codes for CASSQGLASTDTQYF.

This clonotype appeared many times. Because this beta chain is a stray read in a library intended to capture alpha chains, its abundance should not be given much weight. The rearrangement links TRBV5-6 to TRBJ2-7; 7 bases are shared with TRBD1. This CDR3 spans 13 amino acids. J gave up 3 bases and V 4 bases, and 4 bases lay outside the gene matches. Per germline, CDR1 SGHDT and CDR2 YYEEEE. Written as DNA, the CDR3 is TGTGCCAGCAGCCATAGGGGGCACTACGAGCAGTACGTC. Translating gives CASSHRGHYEQYV.

This clonotype came up many times. A library prepared for alpha chains yielded this beta chain as an off-target read; its size is of little meaning. The gene calls are TRBV6-5 and TRBJ2-5; D is perhaps TRBD1 or TRBD2 (5 bases each). V lost 6 bases and J 2 bases, leaving 16 bases between the germline ends. In germline, CDR1 is MNHEY, CDR2 SVGAGI. The length of the CDR3 is 15 residues. This chain's CDR3 is CASRNAGTVQETQYF. The CDR3 coding sequence is TGTGCCAGCAGGAACGCCGGGACGGTGCAAGAGACCCAGTACTTC.